These 18 T cell receptor beta chains were sequenced from one sample in a study of resident and recirculating memory T cells in vitiligo. Profiling relied on immunoSEQ multiplex PCR, and the TCRdb table lists in-frame clones only, not all of them. The sample lists about 42,000 clones; about 93% were seen once. The source material was blood. These receptor sequences come from a male donor with vitiligo.

The rearrangement joins TRBV27 to TRBJ1-5; 8 bases line up with TRBD1. The trim removed 5 bases at V and 0 bases at J, leaving 6 bases unmatched. Looked up from germline, CDR1 is MNHEY and CDR2 is SMNVEV (reference sequence). This CDR3 contains 16 residues. In nucleotides, the CDR3 is TGTGCCAGCAGTCCGTCGACAGGGGATAGCAATCAGCCCCAGCATTTT. Protein product: CASSPSTGDSNQPQHF.

The rearrangement joins TRBV7-3 to TRBJ2-7; D is possibly TRBD2 (5 bases). Trimming stripped 3 bases from V and 4 bases from J, with 10 bases between. This CDR3 contains 13 residues. The V gene's germline CDR1 is SGHTA and CDR2 FQGTGA. CDR3 amino acids: CASSFSPGYEQYF. In nucleotides, the CDR3 is TGTGCCAGCAGCTTTTCACCGGGGTACGAGCAGTACTTC.

This chain uses TRBV7-2 with TRBJ1-2; 9 bases agree with TRBD1. The CDR3 is 17 residues long. Per the germline V gene, CDR1 is SGHTA and CDR2 is FQGNSA. With V trimmed by 5 bases and J by 7 bases, 17 bases remained unmatched. The CDR3 loop is CASSPSRGRQGVGGYTF. The CDR3 nucleotides read TGTGCCAGCAGCCCGAGTAGGGGTCGACAGGGGGTAGGTGGCTACACCTTC.

The chain links TRBV4-3 to TRBJ1-1, with TRBD1 as a possible D gene (6 bases). Germline-derived CDR1 and CDR2 are LGHNA and YSLEER. The CDR3 consists of 17 residues. V lost 1 base, J lost 1 base, and 16 bases lay in between. The CDR3 sequence: CASSQGWGGVANTEAFF. CDR3 DNA sequence: TGCGCCAGCAGCCAAGGGTGGGGGGGCGTGGCGAACACTGAAGCTTTCTTT.

This chain uses TRBV6-1 with TRBJ2-7; no clear D gene. CDR3 length: 12 residues. Trimming took 3 bases from V and 4 from J, leaving 7 bases between them. Germline values: CDR1 MNHNS, CDR2 SASEGT. The CDR3: CASSDLRYEQYF. The CDR3 nucleotides read TGTGCCAGCAGTGATCTGAGATACGAGCAGTACTTC.

The chain joins TRBV5-4 to TRBJ2-3; D is perhaps TRBD2 (5 bases). Germline CDR1 SGHNT, CDR2 YYREEE (reference sequence). V shed 1 base and J shed 6 bases, with 9 bases lying between them. This CDR3 spans 13 amino acids. The CDR3 DNA reads TGTGCCAGCAGCTTGCGAGGGTCGGATACGCAGTATTTT. Its translation: CASSLRGSDTQYF.

V usage is TRBV19 and J usage is TRBJ2-7; 8 bases align to TRBD2. The CDR3 loop spans 14 amino acids. Germline-derived CDR1 and CDR2 are LNHDA and SQIVND (reference sequence). With V trimmed by 7 bases and J by 6 bases, 11 bases remained unmatched. This chain's CDR3 is CASNPGLEIGEQYF. The CDR3 DNA reads as TGTGCCAGTAACCCGGGACTAGAGATAGGCGAGCAGTACTTC.

The chain carries TRBV6-5 and TRBJ2-2, with D perhaps matching TRBD2 (7 bases). Germline V CDR1 and CDR2: MNHEY, SVGAGI. The germline V and J ends were trimmed by 8 bases and 4 bases, with 17 bases remaining between them. The length of the CDR3 is 15 residues. The DNA of the CDR3 is TGTGCCAGCGCCTTACTCGGGGGGCGCACCGGGGAGCTGTTTTTT. It yields the protein CASALLGGRTGELFF.

This clone appeared a single time. V is TRBV25-1 and J is TRBJ1-1; D might be TRBD1 (5 bases). Germline values: CDR1 MGHDK, CDR2 SYGVNS. There are 13 residues in the CDR3. Trimming took off 2 bases at V and 7 bases at J, with 11 bases between the two ends. The CDR3 loop is CASSERQGGEAFF. The CDR3 nucleotides read TGTGCCAGCAGTGAACGGCAGGGCGGTGAAGCTTTCTTT.

The chain employs TRBV15 and TRBJ2-4; weak D call: TRBD2 (7 bases). Germline V lookup: CDR1 LNHNV, CDR2 YYDKDF (reference sequence). The germline V and J ends were trimmed by 8 bases and 5 bases, with 16 bases remaining between them. CDR3 length: 14 amino acids. CDR3 protein: CATGGGGKQNIQYF. The CDR3 DNA is TGTGCCACCGGGGGAGGGGGTAAACAAAACATTCAGTACTTC.

The chain links TRBV10-2 to TRBJ2-3, with 7 bases that match TRBD2. V gave up 6 bases and J gave up 0 bases; unmatched junction bases: 12. The CDR3 contains 17 residues. CDR1 WSHSY and CDR2 SAAADI come from the germline V gene. The CDR3, as DNA: TGCGCCAGCAGGGCGAGTGGCGGGGGTGTCAGCACAGATACGCAGTATTTT. This sequence encodes CASRASGGGVSTDTQYF.

The gene calls are TRBV30 and TRBJ1-1; D not resolved. The CDR3 has 15 amino acids. Germline CDR1 reads GTSNPN; CDR2 reads SVGIG (reference sequence). Trimming stripped 2 bases from V and 3 bases from J, with 16 bases between. CDR3: CAWSLPRWRHTEAFF. As DNA, the CDR3 is TGTGCCTGGAGTCTCCCGCGATGGCGGCACACTGAAGCTTTCTTT.

This chain connects TRBV7-2 to TRBJ2-3, with TRBD2 matching 8 bases. After removal of 2 bases from V and 6 bases from J, the junction contained 4 bases not matched to a gene. The CDR3 loop spans 14 amino acids. The germline gives CDR1 SGHTA, CDR2 FQGNSA. The CDR3 reads CASSLSGGADTQYF. The CDR3 DNA sequence: TGTGCCAGCAGCTTATCCGGGGGGGCCGATACGCAGTATTTT.

The chain joins TRBV9 to TRBJ2-2; TRBD1 matches at 8 bases. The CDR3 extends over 13 amino acids. CDR1 is SGDLS and CDR2 is YYNGEE in the germline V gene. J gave up 7 bases and V 8 bases, and 7 bases lay outside the gene matches. CDR3 region: CASTRDRGGELFF. CDR3 coding DNA: TGTGCCAGTACCCGAGACAGGGGCGGGGAGCTGTTTTTT.

The CDR3 reads CAWMVGGTDTQYF. The DNA of the CDR3 is TGTGCCTGGATGGTCGGGGGAACAGATACGCAGTATTTT. This chain joins TRBV30 and TRBJ2-3; weak D call: TRBD2 (6 bases). Germline CDR1 GTSNPN, CDR2 SVGIG (reference sequence). V lost 4 bases and J lost 3, with 11 bases in between. The CDR3 covers 13 residues.

V is TRBV9 and J is TRBJ2-3, with 9 bases that match TRBD2. CDR3 length equals 15 residues. V shed 4 bases and J 3 bases; nucleotides not matched to a gene: 6. The germline CDR1 and CDR2 sequences are SGDLS and YYNGEE. The CDR3 region has the DNA TGTGCCAGCAGCAATAGCGGGGGCAGGACAGATACGCAGTATTTT. It codes for CASSNSGGRTDTQYF.

The chain carries TRBV6-4 and TRBJ2-3, with 15 bases aligning to TRBD2. The CDR3 consists of 16 residues. After removal of 2 bases from V and 4 bases from J, the junction contained 1 base not matched to a gene. Germline loops: CDR1 MRHNA, CDR2 SNTAGT. The CDR3 sequence: CASSDGTSGGPDTQYF. CDR3 sequence (DNA): TGTGCCAGCAGTGACGGGACTAGCGGGGGGCCAGATACGCAGTATTTT.

The chain is built from TRBV18 and TRBJ2-1; 8 bases agree with TRBD1. CDR1 KGHSH and CDR2 LQKENI come from the germline V gene. J lost 4 bases, V lost 6 bases, and 5 bases had no gene match. The CDR3 totals 14 residues. In nucleotides, the CDR3 is TGTGCCAGCTCTCAGGGGGCAGGGTACAATGAGCAGTTCTTC. It yields the protein CASSQGAGYNEQFF.